The 23 T cell receptor beta chains reported below all come from one sample, sequenced in a study of T-cell memory formation after mild COVID-19. TCRdb itself ran the 5' RACE reads through MiXCR, one entry per CDR3 protein. The repertoire has approximately 240,000 distinct CDR3 sequences, about a sixth of them found once; the top ten carry about 4%. Sequencing was carried out using PBMCs or a T cell subset sorted from them (not recorded which). The receptor set was obtained from a young man who had mild COVID-19 (a few samples of this study predate the infection). Cell type and time point are not known.

The chain is built from TRBV28 and TRBJ1-1; D ambiguous. Trimming removed 6 bases from V and 4 bases from J, with 15 bases in between. Germline loops: CDR1 MDHEN, CDR2 SYDVKM. This CDR3 region has 14 residues. The CDR3 is CASSLLGLGTEAFF. The DNA of the CDR3 is TGTGCCAGCAGCCTCCTAGGGTTGGGCACTGAAGCTTTCTTT.

This clonotype was picked up a small number of times. V usage is TRBV12-3 or TRBV12-4 and J usage is TRBJ1-5; D possibly corresponds to TRBD1 (6 bases). The V end lost 6 bases, the J end lost 7 bases, and 10 bases lay between the germline ends. The CDR3 spans 12 residues. The CDR3 DNA is TGTGCCAGCAGCTATGACAGGCAGCCCCAGCATTTT. As protein: CASSYDRQPQHF.

The chain has TRBV20-1 and TRBJ1-1; 8 bases fit TRBD1. V gave up 0 bases and J gave up 0 bases; unmatched junction bases: 6. The CDR3 contains 16 residues. Germline assignment: CDR1 DFQATT and CDR2 SNEGSKA (reference sequence). CDR3 sequence (DNA): TGCAGTGCTAGAGATCGACAGGGGACCGTGAACACTGAAGCTTTCTTT. Translation: CSARDRQGTVNTEAFF.

A few counts support this clonotype. V usage is TRBV7-2 and J usage is TRBJ1-1, with TRBD1 matching 9 bases. Germline CDR1 and CDR2: SGHTA and FQGNSA. This CDR3 has 15 residues. The J segment lost 5 bases and the V segment lost 1 base, leaving 5 bases of the junction unmatched. The CDR3 DNA follows: TGTGCCAGCAGCTTAGTGGGGACAGGGTTGACTGAAGCTTTCTTT. Protein: CASSLVGTGLTEAFF.

The genes are TRBV29-1 and TRBJ2-3, with D hard to call. In germline, CDR1 is SQVTM, CDR2 ANQGSEA. The V end was cut by 3 bases, the J end by 3 bases, with 16 bases between. The CDR3 totals 15 residues. The CDR3 region has the DNA TGCAGCGTTGATCGTCAAACCACGAGGACAGATACGCAGTATTTT. This gives the protein CSVDRQTTRTDTQYF.

There are many counts of this clonotype. This chain uses TRBV20-1 with TRBJ1-4; the match to TRBD1 covers 9 bases. CDR1 is DFQATT and CDR2 is SNEGSKA in the germline V gene (reference sequence). The CDR3 is 14 residues long. The V gene end was trimmed by 3 bases and the J gene end by 6 bases; junction bases not matched to a gene: 5. DNA for the CDR3: TGCAGTGCTAGCCCGGGACAGGGTTATGAAAAACTGTTTTTT. It yields the protein CSASPGQGYEKLFF.

The J gene is TRBJ2-5, the V gene TRBV5-4; D tentatively fits TRBD1 or TRBD2 (5 bases each). Trimming took off 1 base at V and 5 bases at J, with 12 bases between the two ends. The V gene's germline CDR1 is SGHNT and CDR2 YYREEE (reference sequence). The CDR3 runs 14 residues. In DNA, the CDR3 is TGTGCCAGCAGCTTGCGGGACGTGGGGGAGACCCAGTACTTC. This translates into CASSLRDVGETQYF.

This clonotype has more than one count but fewer than ten. The V call is TRBV5-4, the J call TRBJ2-4; 8 positions match TRBD2. Germline loops: CDR1 SGHNT, CDR2 YYREEE (reference sequence). This CDR3 contains 14 residues. The trim removed 4 bases at V and 8 bases at J, leaving 8 bases unmatched. Here the CDR3 reads CASSKGGGLDIQYF. The CDR3 coding sequence is TGTGCCAGCAGCAAAGGCGGGGGGTTGGACATTCAGTACTTC.

This clonotype was seen only a few times. The rearrangement joins TRBV7-8 to TRBJ2-3, with a weak D call TRBD1 (5 bases). The CDR3 consists of 16 residues. V dropped 5 bases and J dropped 2 bases, with 17 bases sitting between them. The V gene's germline CDR1 is SGHVS and CDR2 FQNEAQ. CDR3 loop: CASSVQQVGSTDTQYF. CDR3 in DNA: TGTGCCAGCAGCGTCCAACAGGTCGGCTCCACAGATACGCAGTATTTT.

The chain combines TRBV4-3 with TRBJ1-5, with D tentatively TRBD1 (6 bases). CDR1 LGHNA and CDR2 YSLEER come from the germline V gene. The CDR3 has 14 residues. Trimming took 4 bases from V and 5 from J, leaving 12 bases between them. CDR3 protein: CASSRLQGDQPQHF. The CDR3 nucleotides read TGCGCCAGCAGCCGATTACAGGGAGATCAGCCCCAGCATTTT.

V and J are TRBV3-1 and TRBJ1-2, with 8 bases lining up with TRBD1. Germline V gene data show CDR1 as LGHDT and CDR2 as YNNKEL (reference sequence). The CDR3 spans 14 residues. The J segment lost 7 bases and the V segment lost 0 bases, leaving 4 bases of the junction unmatched. The CDR3 DNA follows: TGTGCCAGCAGCCAAGATACAGGGGGATTTGGCTACACCTTC. Protein: CASSQDTGGFGYTF.

This clonotype was detected only a few times. CDR3 DNA: TGTGCCAGCAGCCCCGTCCCCGGGACGGGAGTCTATGGCTACACCTTC. Its translation is CASSPVPGTGVYGYTF. The gene calls are TRBV7-3 and TRBJ1-2; maybe TRBD1 (5 bases). Trimming shortened V by 5 bases and J by 4 bases, and 20 bases separated the two germline ends. Looked up from germline, CDR1 is SGHTA and CDR2 is FQGTGA. The CDR3 is 16 amino acids.

This clonotype turned up a few times. The V call is TRBV3-1, the J call TRBJ2-3; D tentatively fits TRBD1 or TRBD2 (5 bases each). The CDR3 is 12 residues long. Germline CDR1 LGHDT, CDR2 YNNKEL (reference sequence). The V end lost 4 bases, the J end lost 5 bases, and 7 bases lay between the germline ends. The CDR3 nucleotides read TGTGCCAGCAGCCGGGACGAAGATACGCAGTATTTT. Translation: CASSRDEDTQYF.

This chain joins TRBV7-2 and TRBJ1-6, with a possible D match to TRBD1 (5 bases). CDR1 and CDR2 (germline): SGHTA, FQGNSA. The CDR3 has 15 residues. Trimming removed 0 bases from V and 10 bases from J, with 13 bases in between. This CDR3 is CASSLARGGESPLHF. Written as DNA, the CDR3 is TGTGCCAGCAGCTTAGCGCGGGGGGGGGAATCACCCCTCCACTTT.

The gene calls are TRBV12-5 and TRBJ1-2, with TRBD1 matching 12 bases. V lost 5 bases and J lost 11; bases outside the gene matches: 15. The CDR3 covers 16 residues. Germline V CDR1 and CDR2: LGHNT, FRNRAP. In DNA form, the CDR3 reads TGTGCTAGTGGTCTCCCACTCGTCCCGGGACAGGGGGCATACACCTTC. Protein product: CASGLPLVPGQGAYTF.

This clonotype was seen ten or more times. The rearrangement links TRBV5-5 to TRBJ2-4, with 7 bases that match TRBD1. The ends lost 2 bases at V and 5 bases at J; junction bases unmatched: 7. The CDR3 covers 15 residues. Per the germline V gene, CDR1 is SGHKS and CDR2 is YYEKEE (reference sequence). The CDR3 loop is CASSLGPGQENIQYF. The CDR3 nucleotides read TGTGCCAGCAGCTTAGGGCCCGGACAGGAAAACATTCAGTACTTC.

This clonotype came up many times. The rearrangement links TRBV7-2 to TRBJ2-5; D might be TRBD2 (5 bases). V was trimmed by 3 bases and J by 5 bases, leaving 10 bases between them. The CDR3 consists of 13 residues. CDR1 is SGHTA, CDR2 FQGNSA, per germline. CDR3 residues: CASSFSASETQYF. DNA for the CDR3: TGTGCCAGCAGCTTTAGCGCTTCGGAGACCCAGTACTTC. The whole variable domain, remainder taken from reference TRBV7-2 and TRBJ2-5, is GAGVSQSPSNKVTEKGKDVELRCDPISGHTALYWYRQSLGQGLEFLIYFQGNSAPDKSGLPSDRFSAERTGGSVSTLTIQRTQQEDSAVYLCASSFSASETQYFGPGTRLLVL.

The V call is TRBV10-2, the J call TRBJ1-2; TRBD1 agrees at 8 bases. The CDR3 sequence is 15 residues long. Germline V gene data show CDR1 as WSHSY and CDR2 as SAAADI. The ends lost 1 base at V and 6 bases at J; junction bases unmatched: 7. CDR3 amino acids: CASSEYVRTGHGYTF. The CDR3 DNA is TGCGCCAGCAGTGAGTACGTGAGGACAGGGCATGGCTACACCTTC.

This chain uses TRBV20-1 with TRBJ1-2, with TRBD1 matching 9 bases. This CDR3 is 14 amino acids long. Germline assignment: CDR1 DFQATT and CDR2 SNEGSKA (reference sequence). V was clipped by 1 base and J by 4 bases; unmatched bases: 4. The CDR3 loop is CSARVTGGGYGYTF. The CDR3 DNA reads TGCAGTGCTAGAGTTACAGGGGGCGGCTATGGCTACACCTTC.

The chain has TRBV7-2 and TRBJ2-7; 9 bases map to TRBD2. This CDR3 contains 15 residues. The J segment lost 3 bases and the V segment lost 3 bases, leaving 6 bases of the junction unmatched. Germline V lookup: CDR1 SGHTA, CDR2 FQGNSA. CDR3 sequence reads: CASSFSGGPFYEQYV. The CDR3 coding sequence is TGTGCCAGCAGCTTTAGCGGGGGACCGTTCTACGAGCAGTACGTC.

This clonotype came up once. This chain uses TRBV29-1 with TRBJ2-5, with 7 bases lining up with TRBD1. This CDR3 is built from 14 residues. Looked up from germline, CDR1 is SQVTM and CDR2 is ANQGSEA. V was clipped by 6 bases and J by 3 bases; unmatched bases: 10. For the CDR3, the DNA is TGCAGCGTGACCGATACCGGGACAGAAGAGACCCAGTACTTC. The encoded protein is CSVTDTGTEETQYF.

The chain carries TRBV6-6 and TRBJ2-3; D could derive from TRBD1 or TRBD2 (5 bases each). The CDR3 runs to 14 residues. The germline V gene encodes CDR1 MNHNY and CDR2 SVGAGI (reference sequence). V was clipped by 0 bases and J by 5 bases, with 9 bases between them. The CDR3: CASSYSGTLDTQYF. The CDR3 DNA follows: TGTGCCAGCAGTTACTCCGGGACCTTAGATACGCAGTATTTT.

This clonotype came up a few times. The V and J genes are TRBV20-1 and TRBJ2-3; D gene ambiguous. Germline loops: CDR1 DFQATT, CDR2 SNEGSKA (reference sequence). V lost 5 bases, J lost 3 bases, and 3 bases lay in between. This CDR3 is 10 amino acids long. CDR3 coding DNA: TGCAGTGCTGGTACAGATACGCAGTATTTT. Protein product: CSAGTDTQYF.